The rows below give T cell receptor beta chains drawn from one sample of a study of T cell responses to AZD1222 COVID-19 vaccine. Generated by immunoSEQ multiplex PCR, the TCRdb table keeps only in-frame clones and is missing some. The table lists 55,000 to 75,000 clones, 65% to 80% of them singletons. This specimen was peripheral blood, taken on day 0 of AZD1222 vaccination. Receptors originate from an adult in good health. CDR3s include the opening cysteine and the closing phenylalanine or tryptophan. The order of the fields is J gene, V gene, clone size, D gene, CDR3 DNA, CDR3 protein. A D gene is named only where the DNA matches it firmly. Size tells how often a clone was seen (once, few, many) or the class of an expanded clone, and some rows leave it out.

>TRBJ1-5|TRBV6-5|-|-
TGTGCCAGCAGTAACACAGATAATCAGCCCCAGCATTTT
CASSNTDNQPQHF
>TRBJ1-2|TRBV3-1/TRBV3-2|once|TRBD1
TGTGCCAGCCAGGGGGATGGCTATGGCTACACCTTC
CASQGDGYGYTF
>TRBJ1-1|TRBV6-5|-|-
TGTGCCAGCAGGGTCACTGAAGCTTTCTTT
CASRVTEAFF
>TRBJ1-4|TRBV3-1/TRBV3-2|-|-
TGTGCCAGCAGCGATGGGGGTAGTGAAAAACTGTTTTTT
CASSDGGSEKLFF
>TRBJ2-2|TRBV9|-|-
TGTGCCAGCAGCGTGACCCAGCACACCGGGGAGCTGTTTTTT
CASSVTQHTGELFF
>TRBJ1-4|TRBV7-9|-|-
TGTGCCAGCAGCTCCTACCGGGAGATCGGGGAAAAACTGTTTTTT
CASSSYREIGEKLFF
>TRBJ2-4|TRBV4-1|-|-
TGCGCCAGCAGCCAAGATGGGGGGCGAGGAAACATTCAGTACTTC
CASSQDGGRGNIQYF
>TRBJ2-4|TRBV2|-|-
TGTGCCAGCAGGGTGGAACAGGGATCCAAAAACATTCAGTACTTC
CASRVEQGSKNIQYF
>TRBJ1-2|TRBV7-9|once|TRBD1
TGTGCCAGCAGCTCGGCGTGGGACAGGGGTGGCTACACCTTC
CASSSAWDRGGYTF
>TRBJ1-6|TRBV18|-|-
TGTGCCAGCTCACCGGCGACGGGCTCCTATAATTCACCCCTCCACTTT
CASSPATGSYNSPLHF
>TRBJ2-3|TRBV10-3|-|-
TGTGCCATCAGTGAGGGGCGGCCCACAGATACGCAGTATTTT
CAISEGRPTDTQYF
>TRBJ1-5|TRBV19|-|-
TGTGCCAGTACCACGGGCCCCTATAGCAATCAGCCCCAGCATTTT
CASTTGPYSNQPQHF
>TRBJ1-2|TRBV4-1|few|-
TGCGCCAGCAGCTCCCCCGGCCAGGCCTATGGCTACACCTTC
CASSSPGQAYGYTF
>TRBJ1-1|TRBV6-6|-|-
TGTGCCAGCAGTATGACAGGTACTGAAGCTTTCTTT
CASSMTGTEAFF
>TRBJ1-4|TRBV19|-|TRBD1
TGTGCCAGTAGATCGTCCGGGACAGTTAATGAAAAACTGTTTTTT
CASRSSGTVNEKLFF
>TRBJ1-2|TRBV18|once|-
TGTGCCAGCTCACCACCGTCATTTAGCTATGGCTACACCTTC
CASSPPSFSYGYTF
>TRBJ1-3|TRBV11-2|once|-
TGTGCCAGCAGCCCGAGCGGAAACACCATATATTTT
CASSPSGNTIYF
>TRBJ2-1|TRBV19|once|TRBD1
TGTGCCAGTACCGGGACAGGGGCCAATGAGCAGTTCTTC
CASTGTGANEQFF
>TRBJ2-5|TRBV20-1|-|-
TGCAGTGCTAGTACTGGGGGGCCAGGTGAGACCCAGTACTTC
CSASTGGPGETQYF
>TRBJ1-1|TRBV7-9|-|TRBD1
TGTGCCAGCAGCATCAACGACAGGGGCCTCATGAACACTGAAGCTTTCTTT
CASSINDRGLMNTEAFF
>TRBJ1-1|TRBV2|-|-
TGTGCCAGCAACAGTCTGAACACTGAAGCTTTCTTT
CASNSLNTEAFF
>TRBJ2-5|TRBV10-3|-|-
TGTGCCATCAGTCGACTTGGGGGGACCCAGTACTTC
CAISRLGGTQYF
>TRBJ1-2|TRBV12-3/TRBV12-4|few|-
TGTGCCAGCACACGTCAAGTGTCCTACACCTTC
CASTRQVSYTF
>TRBJ2-2|TRBV20-1|-|-
TGCAGTGCTAGTCGCTACCCTCCGAACACCGGGGAGCTGTTTTTT
CSASRYPPNTGELFF
>TRBJ2-5|TRBV7-2|-|TRBD2
TGTGCCAGCACCGCCGGACTAGCGGGGCGGGAGACCCAGTACTTC
CASTAGLAGRETQYF
>TRBJ1-2|TRBV4-1|-|-
TGCGCCAGCAGCCAAGCACCCGTGGGGAGAAGCTACACCTTC
CASSQAPVGRSYTF
>TRBJ2-2|TRBV5-5|-|-
TGTGCCAGCAGCTTGATAGGGATTAACACCGGGGAGCTGTTTTTT
CASSLIGINTGELFF
>TRBJ2-7|TRBV6-1|-|TRBD2
TGTGCCAGCAGTGAAGCCCCCCTAGCGGGGGGCTACGAGCAGTACTTC
CASSEAPLAGGYEQYF
>TRBJ1-1|TRBV19|-|-
TGTGCCAGTAGTCCTGGGATGGGGAGTAGGAACACTGAAGCTTTCTTT
CASSPGMGSRNTEAFF
>TRBJ1-2|TRBV2|-|-
TGTGCCAGCAGTGAAGAGGGCGGCTATGGCTACACCTTC
CASSEEGGYGYTF
>TRBJ2-5|TRBV13|-|-
TGTGCCAGCCTCTGGCGGGGCCAAGAGACCCAGTACTTC
CASLWRGQETQYF
>TRBJ1-4|TRBV7-6|-|TRBD1
TGTGCCAGCAGCTCGAGGACAGGGGCCACGCTGACCGGCGAAAAACTGTTTTTT
CASSSRTGATLTGEKLFF
>TRBJ1-5|TRBV18|-|-
TGTGCCAGCTCGCCCATGGGGGGCGAGACTAATCAGCCCCAGCATTTT
CASSPMGGETNQPQHF
>TRBJ2-7|TRBV18|once|-
TGTGCCAGCTCACCACCGCATGGCTACGAGCAGTACTTC
CASSPPHGYEQYF
>TRBJ2-2|TRBV7-9|-|-
TGTGCCAGCAGCTTTGGGGGGCCAAACACCGGGGAGCTGTTTTTT
CASSFGGPNTGELFF
>TRBJ1-1|TRBV5-1|-|TRBD1
TGCGCCAGCAGCCTAGACAGGGGGAACACTGAAGCTTTCTTT
CASSLDRGNTEAFF
>TRBJ1-2|TRBV5-4|-|TRBD1
TGTGCCAGCAGCTTGTTTTTGGGACAGGGAGGAACCTATGGCTACACCTTC
CASSLFLGQGGTYGYTF
>TRBJ1-1|TRBV3-1/TRBV3-2|-|-
TGTGCCAGCAGCCAAGGGCGGGACACTGAAGCTTTCTTT
CASSQGRDTEAFF
>TRBJ2-3|TRBV7-9|-|-
TGTGCCAGCAGCTTAGGGGCGGGGATTAAGGCAGATACGCAGTATTTT
CASSLGAGIKADTQYF
>TRBJ2-2|TRBV5-1|-|TRBD1
TGCGCCAGCAGCGCGGACAGGGCCCACACCGGGGAGCTGTTTTTT
CASSADRAHTGELFF
>TRBJ1-6|TRBV6-2/TRBV6-3|-|-
TGTGCCAGCAGTTACGTCGCAGCTTATAATTCACCCCTCCACTTT
CASSYVAAYNSPLHF
>TRBJ2-3|TRBV10-3|-|-
TGTGCCATCAGTGAAGCGGAGAGGACGGACGGCACAGATACGCAGTATTTT
CAISEAERTDGTDTQYF
>TRBJ2-2|TRBV19|-|TRBD1
TGTGCCAGTAGTGGGTACCCGACAGGGGCGGACACCGGGGAGCTGTTTTTT
CASSGYPTGADTGELFF
>TRBJ2-1|TRBV5-1|-|TRBD2
TGCGCCAGCAGCGCGGGGGGGAAGAATGAGCAGTTCTTC
CASSAGGKNEQFF
>TRBJ2-5|TRBV7-9|-|-
TGTGCCAGCAGCTCCCCCGCGCGCGTGTCAGCACAAGAGACCCAGTACTTC
CASSSPARVSAQETQYF
>TRBJ1-2|TRBV12-3/TRBV12-4|few|-
TGTGCCAGCAGTTCTTACAGGGTGTACACCTTC
CASSSYRVYTF
>TRBJ1-4|TRBV5-6|-|-
TGTGCCAGCAGCCCGGCGGCAGGGACTAATGAAAAACTGTTTTTT
CASSPAAGTNEKLFF
>TRBJ2-1|TRBV6-2/TRBV6-3|few|TRBD2
TGTGCCAGCAGTTACTCTTTTACGGCGGGGGGGCTTTTAAACTATGAGCAGTTCTTC
CASSYSFTAGGLLNYEQFF
>TRBJ2-2|TRBV5-1|-|-
TGCGCCAGCAGCTTGGCCGTCACCCCCGGGGAGCTGTTTTTT
CASSLAVTPGELFF
>TRBJ1-2|TRBV7-9|-|-
TGTGCCAGCAGCTTATCGAGCCAGGGCCTGCTCTATGGCTACACCTTC
CASSLSSQGLLYGYTF
>TRBJ2-7|TRBV14|-|TRBD1
TGTGCCAGCAGCCGCCCGGGACAGGGGTACGAGCAGTACTTC
CASSRPGQGYEQYF
>TRBJ2-2|TRBV27|-|TRBD2
TGTGCCAGCCGTCGCCTAGCGGGGGCGACCGGGGAGCTGTTTTTT
CASRRLAGATGELFF